A single sample is the source of the 14 T cell receptor beta chains below, sequenced in a study of response to subunit inactivated influenza vaccine. TCRdb reanalysed the RT-PCR reads using MiXCR and keeps one entry per CDR3 protein. Of some 600,000 distinct CDR3 sequences listed, roughly 15% are singletons. Here the sequenced sample was PBMCs from blood, taken 14 days before vaccination. These receptor sequences come from a man aged 50 to 59 who received an inactivated influenza vaccine.

V is TRBV5-1 and J is TRBJ2-3, with 8 bases that match TRBD1. Germline values: CDR1 SGHRS, CDR2 YFSETQ. Trimming took 3 bases from V and 6 from J; bases not matched to a gene: 12. CDR3 length equals 16 residues. CDR3 DNA sequence: TGCGCCAGCAGCTACGCCGGACAGGGAGCACAGGATACGCAGTATTTT. Translated, it gives CASSYAGQGAQDTQYF.

This chain connects TRBV6-1 to TRBJ2-7; 9 bases line up with TRBD1. The CDR3 is 15 residues long. The J segment lost 2 bases and the V segment lost 5 bases, leaving 7 bases of the junction unmatched. CDR1 and CDR2 (germline): MNHNS, SASEGT. The CDR3 DNA is TGTGCCAGCAGTACGGGACAGGGACTTACCTACGAGCAGTACTTC. This codes for CASSTGQGLTYEQYF.

This clonotype was seen repeatedly, ten times or more. This chain uses TRBV27 with TRBJ2-1; D is unresolved. The germline V and J ends were trimmed by 5 bases and 9 bases, with 11 bases remaining between them. The length of the CDR3 is 12 residues. Germline V lookup: CDR1 MNHEY, CDR2 SMNVEV (reference sequence). This CDR3 reads CASSTPNSEQFF. The CDR3 DNA sequence: TGTGCCAGCAGTACCCCAAATAGTGAGCAGTTCTTC.

This clonotype was counted only a few times. The chain employs TRBV20-1 and TRBJ2-3; D is undetermined. The V gene's germline CDR1 is DFQATT and CDR2 SNEGSKA (reference sequence). The CDR3 is made up of 14 amino acids. The germline V and J ends were trimmed by 4 bases and 0 bases, with 11 bases remaining between them. The CDR3 DNA is TGCAGTGCTATTGGTACACTAAGCACAGATACGCAGTATTTT. It is translated as CSAIGTLSTDTQYF.

This clonotype has more than one count but fewer than ten. The germline gene is not matched at one end of the junction; a read error may be the cause. This chain uses TRBV6-1 with TRBJ2-7; D not certain. Germline CDR1 is MNHNS and CDR2 is SASEGT. The CDR3 is made up of 12 amino acids. CDR3 sequence reads: CASSTAAARSNF. CDR3 bases: TGTGCCAGCAGTACGGCCGCTGCGCGCAGTAACTTC.

The chain is built from TRBV7-6 and TRBJ2-7, with TRBD1 matching 11 bases. CDR3 size: 16 residues. Germline V gene data show CDR1 as SGHVS and CDR2 as FNYEAQ. V shed 1 base, J shed 3 bases, and the junction held 5 bases outside the gene matches. The CDR3 region has the DNA TGTGCCAGCAGCTTAGATGGACAGGGGGCGGTCTACGAGCAGTACTTC. Translating it yields CASSLDGQGAVYEQYF.

The chain combines TRBV7-2 with TRBJ2-2; D unclear. This CDR3 is 13 amino acids long. The germline CDR1 and CDR2 sequences are SGHTA and FQGNSA. Between the trimmed V and J ends, which lost 2 bases and 4 bases, there was a span of 5 bases. The CDR3 reads CASSLLPTGELFF. The CDR3 DNA reads TGTGCCAGCAGCTTACTCCCCACCGGGGAGCTGTTTTTT.

There are a few counts of this clonotype. CDR3 protein: CASSQDRAYQPQHF. The CDR3 region has the DNA TGCGCCAGCAGCCAAGACAGGGCCTACCAGCCCCAGCATTTT. V usage is TRBV4-3 and J usage is TRBJ1-5; the D gene is possibly TRBD1 (5 bases). Between the trimmed V and J ends, which lost 0 bases and 7 bases, there was a span of 10 bases. Germline CDR1 LGHNA, CDR2 YSLEER. CDR3 length: 14 amino acids.

This clonotype was found many times. The V gene is TRBV7-2, the J gene TRBJ2-7; 10 bases align to TRBD2. V shed 5 bases, J shed 2 bases, and the junction held 9 bases outside the gene matches. There are 16 residues in the CDR3. CDR1 SGHTA and CDR2 FQGNSA come from the germline V gene. The CDR3 is CASSPGLASPPYEQYF. Written as DNA, the CDR3 is TGTGCCAGCAGCCCGGGACTAGCGTCCCCTCCCTACGAGCAGTACTTC.

The chain joins TRBV15 to TRBJ1-6; D uncertain. Germline CDR1 reads LNHNV; CDR2 reads YYDKDF (reference sequence). The germline V and J ends were trimmed by 0 bases and 10 bases, with 7 bases remaining between them. The CDR3 runs 13 residues. The CDR3 reads CATSREGGSPLHF. The CDR3 coding sequence is TGTGCCACCAGCAGAGAGGGTGGCTCACCCCTCCACTTT.

This clonotype was seen many times. The chain joins TRBV12-3 or TRBV12-4 to TRBJ2-1; 9 bases match TRBD2. This CDR3 has 15 amino acids. V trimming: 2 bases; J trimming: 3 bases; junction bases outside the gene matches: 2. The CDR3 loop is CASSLRREGYNEQFF. CDR3 sequence (DNA): TGTGCCAGCAGTTTAAGGCGGGAGGGCTACAATGAGCAGTTCTTC.

This clonotype has a handful of counts. This chain links TRBV20-1 with TRBJ2-5; D ambiguous. Germline V gene sequence: CDR1 DFQATT, CDR2 SNEGSKA (reference sequence). This CDR3 spans 11 amino acids. The germline V and J ends were trimmed by 6 bases and 3 bases, with 8 bases remaining between them. CDR3 sequence reads: CSAAEKETQYF. CDR3 nucleotides: TGCAGTGCCGCCGAGAAAGAGACCCAGTACTTC.

This clonotype showed up just a few times. The CDR3 bases are TGTGCCAGCAGCTTAGTCGCGGGGGGACATACGCAGTATTTT. Translation gives CASSLVAGGHTQYF. J is TRBJ2-3 and V is TRBV7-2; 8 positions agree with TRBD2. V dropped 1 base and J dropped 7; count of bases not matched to a gene: 4. The CDR3 covers 14 residues. Per the germline V gene, CDR1 is SGHTA and CDR2 is FQGNSA.

This clonotype was observed at least ten times. The chain links TRBV28 to TRBJ2-7; 8 bases agree with TRBD1. The CDR3 loop spans 12 amino acids. Germline V gene data show CDR1 as MDHEN and CDR2 as SYDVKM. V lost 7 bases and J lost 5; bases outside the gene matches: 4. CDR3 sequence (DNA): TGTGCCAGCAAAGGACAGGGCCACGAGCAGTACTTC. This translates into CASKGQGHEQYF.